These 23 T cell receptor beta chains originate from one sample sequenced in a study of STAT3 mutations in large granular lymphocyte leukemia. Some clones are missing from TCRdb's copy, which holds only in-frame ones; the method was immunoSEQ multiplex PCR. This repertoire shows tens of thousands of clones, over 90% found once; its top ten account for roughly 6.5%. Antigen specificity for these receptors is unknown. Findings and limits, study-wide: At least one immunodominant TCR beta clonotype appeared in every T-cell large granular lymphocyte leukemia patient.

The sequencing sample was made of peripheral blood mononuclear cells. Every receptor here comes from a man in his forties with T-cell large granular lymphocyte leukemia. Some clones in this sample may be carry-over from other donors' samples.

This chain links TRBV18 with TRBJ2-7; D remains unclear. From germline, CDR1 is KGHSH and CDR2 LQKENI. V was pared by 0 bases and J by 0 bases, with 9 bases between. The CDR3 sequence is 15 residues long. This CDR3 reads CASSPPSQPSYEQYF. The CDR3 region has the DNA TGTGCCAGCTCACCACCGTCCCAGCCCTCCTACGAGCAGTACTTC.

The table lists this clone with a count of one. This chain links TRBV5-1 with TRBJ1-4; possibly TRBD1 for D (5 bases). This CDR3 is 15 amino acids long. V was clipped by 0 bases and J by 2 bases, with 8 bases between them. From germline, CDR1 is SGHRS and CDR2 YFSETQ. The CDR3 coding sequence is TGCGCCAGCAGCTTGGGGGGGACCACTAATGAAAAACTGTTTTTT. Translation: CASSLGGTTNEKLFF.

This clone was observed a single time. The chain has TRBV2 and TRBJ2-6; TRBD1 agrees at 9 bases. The germline CDR1 and CDR2 sequences are SNHLY and FYNNEI. The CDR3 contains 16 residues. V trimming: 4 bases; J trimming: 1 base; junction bases outside the gene matches: 2. The CDR3 here is CASSGTGVSGANVLTF. The CDR3 region has the DNA TGTGCCAGCAGTGGGACAGGGGTTTCTGGGGCCAACGTCCTGACTTTC.

This chain joins TRBV5-1 and TRBJ1-6, with D unresolved. Deletions cut 0 bases from V and 9 bases from J, with 13 bases between. CDR1 and CDR2 from the germline V gene are SGHRS and YFSETQ. The CDR3 has 15 amino acids. The CDR3 nucleotides are TGCGCCAGCAGCTTGGAGGAGGGATCAGGTTCACCCCTCCACTTT. Translation gives CASSLEEGSGSPLHF.

The chain is built from TRBV11-2 and TRBJ1-5; D remains unclear. CDR1 and CDR2 from the germline V gene are SGHAT and FQNNGV. The V end was cut by 3 bases, the J end by 7 bases, with 7 bases between. The CDR3 covers 12 residues. The CDR3 sequence is CASSLTGQPQHF. CDR3 nucleotides: TGTGCCAGCAGCTTGACCGGGCAGCCCCAGCATTTT. Full variable domain (rest looked up from reference TRBV11-2 and TRBJ1-5): EAGVAQSPRYKIIEKRQSVAFWCNPISGHATLYWYQQILGQGPKLLIQFQNNGVVDDSQLPKDRFSAERLKGVDSTLKIQPAKLEDSAVYLCASSLTGQPQHFGDGTRLSIL.

This chain uses TRBV30 with TRBJ1-2, with D possibly TRBD1 on 6 matching bases. The CDR3 covers 13 residues. Trimming took 5 bases from V and 8 from J, leaving 18 bases between them. CDR1 GTSNPN and CDR2 SVGIG come from the germline V gene (reference sequence). CDR3 in amino acids: CAWGPGGARGYTF. The CDR3 nucleotides read TGTGCCTGGGGCCCCGGGGGGGCCCGGGGCTACACCTTC.

This rearrangement joins TRBV7-9 to TRBJ1-5; 8 positions agree with TRBD1. Germline CDR1 and CDR2: SEHNR and FQNEAQ (reference sequence). Trimming removed 6 bases from V and 5 bases from J; junction bases left unmatched: 6. The CDR3 is 14 amino acids. The CDR3 reads CASRFTGGYQPQHF. The CDR3 DNA reads TGTGCCAGCAGGTTCACAGGGGGATATCAGCCCCAGCATTTT.

This chain links TRBV11-1 with TRBJ1-3, with D hard to call. Germline CDR1 SGHAT, CDR2 FQDESV (reference sequence). The CDR3 covers 14 residues. V shed 7 bases and J shed 3 bases, with 13 bases lying between them. The CDR3 is CASTLGSHGNTIYF. CDR3 bases: TGTGCCAGCACCCTCGGGAGTCATGGAAACACCATATATTTT.

The chain carries TRBV7-2 and TRBJ2-1; D is uncertain. Looked up from germline, CDR1 is SGHTA and CDR2 is FQGNSA. The V gene lost 4 bases and the J gene lost 9 bases, with 10 bases spanning the gap. The CDR3 loop spans 12 amino acids. In DNA form, the CDR3 reads TGTGCCAGCAGCTCCCCCGTGGGTGAGCAGTTCTTC. Protein sequence: CASSSPVGEQFF.

This clone appeared once. The chain couples TRBV19 to TRBJ1-2, with 7 bases lining up with TRBD1. Trimming took 6 bases from V and 4 from J; bases not matched to a gene: 8. Germline assignment: CDR1 LNHDA and CDR2 SQIVND (reference sequence). This CDR3 spans 14 amino acids. The CDR3 coding sequence is TGTGCCAGTAGACCCCCGGACAGGTTCTATGGCTACACCTTC. It yields the protein CASRPPDRFYGYTF.

V gene TRBV7-2 combines with J gene TRBJ2-1; perhaps TRBD2 as D (5 bases). Germline values: CDR1 SGHTA, CDR2 FQGNSA. This CDR3 has 15 residues. Trimming left V 5 bases short and J 0 bases short, with 11 bases between. CDR3 DNA: TGTGCCAGCAGCCCCCCGGGAAGCTCCTACAATGAGCAGTTCTTC. The encoded protein is CASSPPGSSYNEQFF.

The chain has TRBV6-6 and TRBJ1-2; D unclear. The CDR3 has 14 amino acids. The V end was cut by 6 bases, the J end by 1 base, with 12 bases between. Per germline, CDR1 MNHNY and CDR2 SVGAGI (reference sequence). The DNA of the CDR3 is TGTGCCAGCAGGACCGACCGGAATAACTATGGCTACACCTTC. Its translation: CASRTDRNNYGYTF.

The V and J genes are TRBV5-6 and TRBJ1-2, with unresolved D. Germline loops: CDR1 SGHDT, CDR2 YYEEEE. The CDR3 has 14 amino acids. V was trimmed by 5 bases and J by 1 base, leaving 12 bases between them. The CDR3 region has the DNA TGTGCCAGCAGAGGTTCGGCGGTTAACTATGGCTACACCTTC. Translated: CASRGSAVNYGYTF.

The chain carries TRBV9 and TRBJ2-1; 7 bases fit TRBD2. V shed 3 bases, J shed 9 bases, and the junction held 12 bases outside the gene matches. The CDR3 spans 15 residues. CDR1 SGDLS and CDR2 YYNGEE come from the germline V gene. The DNA for the CDR3 is TGTGCCAGCAGCGCCGGGACTACCCGAGGGACTGAGCAGTTCTTC. It translates to CASSAGTTRGTEQFF.

Only one count was recorded for this clone. The chain recombines TRBV9 with TRBJ1-6, with 8 bases matching TRBD1. After removal of 1 base from V and 10 bases from J, the junction contained 10 bases not matched to a gene. In germline, CDR1 is SGDLS, CDR2 YYNGEE. The CDR3 consists of 16 residues. The CDR3 here is CASSVIPDRVPSPLHF. The CDR3 DNA reads TGTGCCAGCAGCGTAATACCGGACAGGGTACCCTCACCCCTCCACTTT.

CDR3: CASGARDSSGEQYF. The CDR3 DNA is TGCGCCAGCGGTGCTCGGGACTCTTCGGGAGAGCAGTACTTC. The rearrangement links TRBV5-1 to TRBJ2-7; TRBD2 might be the D (6 bases). CDR1 is SGHRS, CDR2 YFSETQ, per germline. Trimming removed 7 bases at V and 7 bases at J, with 21 bases between. The CDR3 consists of 14 residues.

The V gene is TRBV5-4, the J gene TRBJ1-3; tentative D call: TRBD1 (5 bases). Germline loops: CDR1 SGHNT, CDR2 YYREEE (reference sequence). Trimming took off 4 bases at V and 7 bases at J, with 15 bases between the two ends. CDR3 length equals 14 residues. The DNA for the CDR3 is TGTGCCAGCAGCCGGCAGGGAAGAACGAACACCATATATTTT. Amino acid sequence: CASSRQGRTNTIYF.

The rearrangement links TRBV7-8 to TRBJ2-7; 7 positions agree with TRBD1. The CDR3 sequence is 19 residues long. V shed 2 bases and J 0 bases; nucleotides not matched to a gene: 16. The germline CDR1 and CDR2 sequences are SGHVS and FQNEAQ. The CDR3 region has the DNA TGTGCCAGCAGCTTACCGGGGACAGCTTTTACTAGGAGCTCCTACGAGCAGTACTTC. Encoded protein: CASSLPGTAFTRSSYEQYF.

The chain uses TRBV30 and TRBJ1-2; no firm D call. Germline V lookup: CDR1 GTSNPN, CDR2 SVGIG (reference sequence). V was pared by 6 bases and J by 8 bases, with 25 bases between. This CDR3 has 15 residues. The CDR3 region has the DNA TGTGCCTGTTATTCCACTGCGGGTACCTTGACGGGCTACACCTTC. Translation: CACYSTAGTLTGYTF. Full variable domain (missing parts from reference TRBV30 and TRBJ1-2): SQTIHQWPATLVQPVGSPLSLECTVEGTSNPNLYWYRQAAGRGLQLLFYSVGIGQISSEVPQNLSASRPQDRQFILSSKKLLLSDSGFYLCACYSTAGTLTGYTFGSGTRLTVV.

V gene TRBV4-1 combines with J gene TRBJ1-5; D remains ambiguous. The CDR3 is 14 amino acids. Germline assignment: CDR1 MGHRA and CDR2 YSYEKL. Between the trimmed V and J ends, which lost 0 bases and 7 bases, there was a span of 10 bases. CDR3 amino acids: CASSQEWTGQPQHF. Written as DNA, the CDR3 is TGCGCCAGCAGCCAAGAGTGGACCGGCCAGCCCCAGCATTTT.

The chain links TRBV7-2 to TRBJ2-7; D may match TRBD1 or TRBD2 (5 bases each). Germline CDR1 is SGHTA and CDR2 is FQGNSA. The CDR3 extends over 15 amino acids. V lost 4 bases to trimming and J lost 0 bases, with 13 bases between them. The CDR3 sequence is CASSSNWGFSYEQYF. CDR3 nucleotides: TGTGCCAGCAGCTCCAATTGGGGGTTCTCCTACGAGCAGTACTTC.

The V and J genes are TRBV10-3 and TRBJ2-2; possible D gene TRBD1, 5 bases. The V end was cut by 5 bases, the J end by 0 bases, with 16 bases between. CDR3 length equals 17 residues. Germline-derived CDR1 and CDR2 are ENHRY and SYGVKD. The CDR3: CAISQVVRVSNTGELFF. CDR3 DNA: TGTGCCATCAGTCAGGTCGTCAGGGTCTCGAACACCGGGGAGCTGTTTTTT.

This chain links TRBV14 with TRBJ2-3; D is ambiguous. The germline CDR1 and CDR2 sequences are SGHDN and FVKESK. V gave up 2 bases and J gave up 0 bases, with 12 bases separating them. CDR3 length: 16 residues. CDR3 sequence: CASSQRTSSSTDTQYF. CDR3 sequence (DNA): TGTGCCAGCAGCCAACGTACTTCATCTAGCACAGATACGCAGTATTTT.